This T cell receptor beta chain was documented in a study of shared clonotypes between healthy human individuals. Clones were read by immunoSEQ multiplex PCR, and TCRdb kept only the in-frame ones, dropping some. The sample has approximately 980,000 clones, approximately 80% seen once. The CDR3 is made up of 15 amino acids. Germline-derived CDR1 and CDR2 are SGHTA and FQGNSA. Trimming cost V 1 base and J 6 bases, with 10 bases left between them. What was sequenced was memory CD4+ T cells sorted from blood. Subset defined: CD45RA-negative fraction. The genes are TRBV7-2 and TRBJ1-6; D is undetermined. This receptor was obtained from a man aged 18 to 35 in good health. The CDR3 loop is CASSLGGNPNSPLHF. The CDR3 bases are TGTGCCAGCAGCTTAGGGGGAAATCCTAATTCACCCCTCCACTTT.